The clone carrying this TCR beta chain was observed many times. This specimen belongs to a study of blood T cell repertoires in COVID-19. Overall study: T cells, B-cell-depleted T cells, or PBMCs provided the cDNA or gDNA that served as material.

Per the germline V gene, CDR1 is SNHLY and CDR2 is FYNNEI. Trimming removed 8 bases from V and 6 bases from J; junction bases left unmatched: 6. The CDR3 extends over 13 amino acids. TCRdb keeps only in-frame clones here, not all; method: immunoSEQ multiplex PCR. The profile shows about 310,000 clones, approximately 86% of them singletons. The clonotype originates from a man aged 65 to 79 with acute or convalescent COVID-19. The V call is TRBV2, the J call TRBJ2-4; 8 nucleotides align to TRBD1. The source material was peripheral blood. The CDR3: CASAGQGANIQYF. CDR3 coding DNA: TGTGCCAGCGCCGGACAGGGAGCAAACATTCAGTACTTC.